This record looks at one T cell receptor beta chain sequence and its context. Germline V gene data show CDR1 as ENHRY and CDR2 as SYGVKD. The ends lost 10 bases at V and 0 bases at J; junction bases unmatched: 14. CDR3 length equals 18 residues. One Seattle source followed patients from active infection through their disease course. As processed by the authors: From reference gene primer amplification, estimates of nucleated cell counts were derived. The data were produced by immunoSEQ multiplex PCR, yet TCRdb's version contains in-frame clones alone and is incomplete. V and J calls plus clone size are reproduced from that table; the DNA served to infer D and trimming. The sample lists 250,000 to 300,000 clones, more than 85% occurring once. The sample originates from a study of blood T cell repertoires in COVID-19. Study context: The United States, Italy and Spain supplied acute and convalescent COVID-19 samples. Sources were T cells, B-cell-depleted T cells, or PBMCs; the material itself was cDNA or gDNA.

Sequencing used peripheral blood. The V and J genes are TRBV10-3 and TRBJ2-1, with TRBD2 matching over 11 bases. The clonotype comes from a woman aged 60-75 years with COVID-19, enrolled during active disease. The CDR3 region is CATGELAGALSSYNEQFF. CDR3 bases: TGTGCCACGGGGGAACTAGCGGGAGCCCTCAGCTCCTACAATGAGCAGTTCTTC.